This paragraph reports one T cell receptor (beta chain). Its antigen remains unidentified. TCR beta CDR3 regions were amplified from RNA transcripts. The primer set for the first-round RT-PCR of the TCR CDR3 was HTBI. TCRdb re-called the multiplex PCR reads through MiXCR, storing one row per CDR3 protein. The sample includes about 400,000 distinct CDR3 sequences, roughly 14% of them seen just once. The data originate from a study of T cells in Graves' hyperthyroidism and ophthalmopathy. Study conclusions and caveats: Ophthalmopathy was predicted by the model a median of roughly 6 months ahead of onset.

CDR1 LNHDA and CDR2 SQIVND come from the germline V gene (reference sequence). Trimming cost V 7 bases and J 0 bases; bases outside gene matches: 4. CDR3 length: 14 residues. The source material was blood. The TCR was taken from a man aged 18 to 35 with Graves' ophthalmopathy. The chain employs TRBV19 and TRBJ1-1, with TRBD1 matching 8 bases. The CDR3 DNA reads TGTGCCAGTACCCAGACAGGGGTGAACACTGAAGCTTTCTTT. As protein: CASTQTGVNTEAFF. Based on the CDR3 plus reference TRBV19 and TRBJ1-1, the full variable domain is DGGITQSPKYLFRKEGQNVTLSCEQNLNHDAMYWYRQDPGQGLRLIYYSQIVNDFQKGDIAEGYSVSREKKESFPLTVTSAQKNPTAFYLCASTQTGVNTEAFFGQGTRLTVV.